The present entry profiles one T cell receptor beta chain with its context. Germline-derived CDR1 and CDR2 are SGHNT and YYREEE (reference sequence). V lost 0 bases and J lost 0, with 10 bases in between. The CDR3 runs to 17 residues. Original processing notes: Reference gene primer amplification yielded estimated nucleated cell counts. Clones were read by immunoSEQ multiplex PCR, and TCRdb kept only the in-frame ones, dropping some. V and J calls and clone size follow that table, whereas D and trimming were derived from the DNA. The profile covers 80,000 to 100,000 clones, with 78% appearing a single time and 15% to 20% taken by the ten largest. The source of the sample is a study of blood T cell repertoires in COVID-19. Study at large: There were acute and convalescent COVID-19 samples, and they came from the United States, Italy and Spain. In each case, the material was cDNA or gDNA derived from T cells, B-cell-depleted T cells, or PBMCs.

The sequencing input was peripheral blood. The origin of this receptor is a human donor in a cohort sampled during active COVID-19. The chain couples TRBV5-4 to TRBJ2-6, with D unresolved. CDR3 DNA: TGTGCCAGCAGCTTGGACAGCTTTGTCTCTGGGGCCAACGTCCTGACTTTC. Amino acids: CASSLDSFVSGANVLTF.